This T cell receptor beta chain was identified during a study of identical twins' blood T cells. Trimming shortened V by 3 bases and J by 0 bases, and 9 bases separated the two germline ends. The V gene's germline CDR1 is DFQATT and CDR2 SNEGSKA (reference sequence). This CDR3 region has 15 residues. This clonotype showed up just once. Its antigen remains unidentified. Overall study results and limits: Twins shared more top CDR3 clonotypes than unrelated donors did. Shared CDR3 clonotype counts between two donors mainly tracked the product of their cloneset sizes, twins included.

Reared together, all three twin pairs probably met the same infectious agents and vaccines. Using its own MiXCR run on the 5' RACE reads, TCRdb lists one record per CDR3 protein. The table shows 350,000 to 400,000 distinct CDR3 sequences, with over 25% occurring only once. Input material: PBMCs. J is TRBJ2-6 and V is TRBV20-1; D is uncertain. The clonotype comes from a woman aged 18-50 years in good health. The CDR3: CSASSIGSGANVLTF. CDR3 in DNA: TGCAGTGCTAGTTCTATAGGCTCTGGGGCCAACGTCCTGACTTTC.